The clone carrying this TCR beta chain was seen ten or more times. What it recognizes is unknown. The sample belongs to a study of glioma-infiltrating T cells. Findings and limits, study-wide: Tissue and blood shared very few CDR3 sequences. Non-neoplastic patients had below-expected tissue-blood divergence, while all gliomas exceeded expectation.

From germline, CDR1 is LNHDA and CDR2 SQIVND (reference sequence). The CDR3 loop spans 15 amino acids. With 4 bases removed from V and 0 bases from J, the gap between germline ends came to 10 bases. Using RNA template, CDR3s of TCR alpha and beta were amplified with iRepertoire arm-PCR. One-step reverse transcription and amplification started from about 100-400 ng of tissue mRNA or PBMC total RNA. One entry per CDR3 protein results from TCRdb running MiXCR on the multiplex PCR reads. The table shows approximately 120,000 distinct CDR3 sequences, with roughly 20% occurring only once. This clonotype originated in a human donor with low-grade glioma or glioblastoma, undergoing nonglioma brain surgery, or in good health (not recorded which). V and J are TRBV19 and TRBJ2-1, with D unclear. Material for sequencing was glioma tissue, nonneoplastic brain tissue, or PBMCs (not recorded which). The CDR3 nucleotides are TGTGCCAGTAGTACCCAGACTGGCTCCTACAATGAGCAGTTCTTC. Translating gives CASSTQTGSYNEQFF.